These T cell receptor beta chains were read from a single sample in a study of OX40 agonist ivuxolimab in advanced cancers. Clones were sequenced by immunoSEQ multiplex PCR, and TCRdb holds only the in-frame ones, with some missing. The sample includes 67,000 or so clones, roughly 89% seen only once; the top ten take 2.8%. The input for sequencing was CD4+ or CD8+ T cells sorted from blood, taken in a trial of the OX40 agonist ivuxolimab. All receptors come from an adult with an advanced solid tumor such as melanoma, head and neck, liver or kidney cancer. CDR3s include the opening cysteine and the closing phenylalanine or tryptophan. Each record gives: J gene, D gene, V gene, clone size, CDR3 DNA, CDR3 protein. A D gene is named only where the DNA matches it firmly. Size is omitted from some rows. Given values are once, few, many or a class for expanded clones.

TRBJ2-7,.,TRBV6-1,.,TGTGCCAGCAGTGAAGCGCACGGCGGCTACGAGCAGTACTTC,CASSEAHGGYEQYF
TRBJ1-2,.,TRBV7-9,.,TGTGCCAGCAGCTTCCGAGGGGTCTATGGCTACACCTTC,CASSFRGVYGYTF
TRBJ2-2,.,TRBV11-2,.,TGTGCCAGCAGCTTAGAGGGCACCGGGGAGCTGTTTTTT,CASSLEGTGELFF
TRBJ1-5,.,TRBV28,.,TGTGCCAGCAGTTTAGCTTCGGCGGGTTTGAGCAATCAGCCCCAGCATTTT,CASSLASAGLSNQPQHF
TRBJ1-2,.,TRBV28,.,TGTGCCAGCAGTAAGGACGCGGGTGGCTACACCTTC,CASSKDAGGYTF
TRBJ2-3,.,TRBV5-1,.,TGCGCCAGCAGCTTCGACGGCACAGATACGCAGTATTTT,CASSFDGTDTQYF
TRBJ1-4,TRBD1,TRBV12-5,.,TGTGCTAGTGGTCCCGGACAGGGGATTGGGTATAATGAAAAACTGTTTTTT,CASGPGQGIGYNEKLFF
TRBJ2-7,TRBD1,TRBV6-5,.,TGTGCCAGCAGATATTGGACAGGGGCCTACGAGCAGTACTTC,CASRYWTGAYEQYF
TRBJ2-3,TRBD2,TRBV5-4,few,TGTGCCAGCAGCCCGGGACTAGCGGCGCAAATGGCTACGCAGTATTTT,CASSPGLAAQMATQYF
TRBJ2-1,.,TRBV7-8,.,TGTGCCAGCAGCCCGACAGACAATGAGCAGTTCTTC,CASSPTDNEQFF
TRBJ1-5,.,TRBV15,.,TGTGCCACCAGCAGAGATTCGGGTTATACTAGCAATCAGCCCCAGCATTTT,CATSRDSGYTSNQPQHF
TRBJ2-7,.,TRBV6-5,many,TGTGCCAGCAGCGAGGACGGATTCCCCTACGAGCAGTACTTC,CASSEDGFPYEQYF
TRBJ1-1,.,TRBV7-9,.,TGTGCCAGCAGCTTAGCGGGAGGGACATCTGAAGCTTTCTTT,CASSLAGGTSEAFF
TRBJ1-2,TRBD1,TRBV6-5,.,TGTGCCAGCAGCCCGACAGGGCTCTATGGCTACACCTTC,CASSPTGLYGYTF
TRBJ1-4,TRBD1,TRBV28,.,TGTGCCAGCAGTGCGGTGGACAGGGAGGGTGAAAAACTGTTTTTT,CASSAVDREGEKLFF
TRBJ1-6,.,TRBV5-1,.,TGCGCCAGCAGCTTGGCCGAGGGTACCAATTCACCCCTCCACTTT,CASSLAEGTNSPLHF
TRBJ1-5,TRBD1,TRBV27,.,TGTGCCAGCACGCTCACAGGGGGCTTAGGTCAGCCCCAGCATTTT,CASTLTGGLGQPQHF
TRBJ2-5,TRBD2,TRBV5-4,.,TGTGCCAGCAGCCCCGGGGCTAGCGGGGGGGCGGAGACCCAGTACTTC,CASSPGASGGAETQYF
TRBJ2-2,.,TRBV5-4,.,TGTGCCAGCAGCAGCCTACAGGGAATGGCCGGGGAGCTGTTTTTT,CASSSLQGMAGELFF
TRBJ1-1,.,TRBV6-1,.,TGTGCCAGCAGCTGGACGGATTTCACTGAAGCTTTCTTT,CASSWTDFTEAFF
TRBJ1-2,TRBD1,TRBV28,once,TGTGCCAGCAGACTGACAGGGTATGGCTACACCTTC,CASRLTGYGYTF
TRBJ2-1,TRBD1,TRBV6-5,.,TGTGCCACCCAGGGGGATCGGTATGAGCAGTTCTTC,CATQGDRYEQFF
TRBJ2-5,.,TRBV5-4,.,TGTGCCAGCAGCCGCGTCGAGGGGCAGCCTTACCAAGAGACCCAGTACTTC,CASSRVEGQPYQETQYF
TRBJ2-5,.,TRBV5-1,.,TGCGCCAGCAGCGGCTACATAGGACAAGAGACCCAGTACTTC,CASSGYIGQETQYF
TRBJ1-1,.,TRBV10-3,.,TGTGCCATCAGTGCCCTCCCCAGTGAAGCTTTCTTT,CAISALPSEAFF
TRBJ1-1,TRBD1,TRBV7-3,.,TGTGCCAGCAGCCTTAATACAGGGGGAACTGAAGCTTTCTTT,CASSLNTGGTEAFF
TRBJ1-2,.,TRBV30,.,TGTGCCTGGATTTCTCAGGGCGGCTATGGCTACACCTTC,CAWISQGGYGYTF
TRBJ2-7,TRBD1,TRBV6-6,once,TGTGCCAGCAGCCCCCCCGGACAGGGCGGCAACGAGCAGTACTTC,CASSPPGQGGNEQYF
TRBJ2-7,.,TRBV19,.,TGTGCCAGTAGTATAGAGGCGGCAGGGGGGATACGCGACGAGCAGTACTTC,CASSIEAAGGIRDEQYF
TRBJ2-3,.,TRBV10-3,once,TGTGCCATCACGGGTGGGGGGGCAGCAGATACGCAGTATTTT,CAITGGGAADTQYF
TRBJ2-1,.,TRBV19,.,TGTGCCAGTAAAATCCGATTGGGACTTTCCGGACCTTCCTACAATGAGCAGTTCTTC,CASKIRLGLSGPSYNEQFF
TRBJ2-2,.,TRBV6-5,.,TGTGCCAGCAGTTCGCGCAGGGAGAGGACCGGGGAGCTGTTTTTT,CASSSRRERTGELFF
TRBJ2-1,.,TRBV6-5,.,TGTGCCAGCAAGGACAGTTTTTACAATGAGCAGTTCTTC,CASKDSFYNEQFF
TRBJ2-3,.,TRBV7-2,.,TGTGCCAGCAGCTTAGGGGTGGGGGCCACAGATACGCAGTATTTT,CASSLGVGATDTQYF
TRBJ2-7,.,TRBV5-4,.,TGTGCCAGCAGCAGCGACTCCGGACGGCGTGGCGAGCAGTACTTC,CASSSDSGRRGEQYF
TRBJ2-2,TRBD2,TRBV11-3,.,TGTGCCAGCAGCTACCGAACCGGGGGGGTGAACACCGGGGAGCTGTTTTTT,CASSYRTGGVNTGELFF
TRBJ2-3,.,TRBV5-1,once,TGCGCCAGCAGCTTCCGGGACGCCAGCACAGATACGCAGTATTTT,CASSFRDASTDTQYF
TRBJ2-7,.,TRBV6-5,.,TGTGCCAGCAGTTACCGGGGCAACCTAGTCTACGAGCAGTACTTC,CASSYRGNLVYEQYF
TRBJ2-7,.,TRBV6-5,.,TGTGCCAGCAGTTACTCCTATCAGGGTGGGTACGAGCAGTACTTC,CASSYSYQGGYEQYF
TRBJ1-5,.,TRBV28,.,TGTGCCAGCAGCTCTTGGTCGGGACAAACTAATCAGCCCCAGCATTTT,CASSSWSGQTNQPQHF
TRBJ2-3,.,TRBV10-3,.,TGTGCCATCAGTGAAATCACAGATACGCAGTATTTT,CAISEITDTQYF